Below are 18 T cell receptor beta chains sequenced from a single sample in a study of Tregs in tolerant kidney transplant recipients. Assay: immunoSEQ multiplex PCR; the TCRdb copy retains only in-frame clones and omits some. Seen here are roughly 250,000 clones, 80% to 85% observed once, and the top ten hold about 0.58%. The material sequenced was CD4+ T cells from blood. These receptors all come from a human donor in good health.

Comment on this clone: One junction end disagrees with the germline gene, perhaps due to a read error. The genes are TRBV5-4 and TRBJ2-5; a weak D match, TRBD1 (5 bases). Germline V lookup: CDR1 SGHNT, CDR2 YYREEE (reference sequence). There are 12 residues in the CDR3. This chain's CDR3 is CASSGAQEAQYF. Written as DNA, the CDR3 is TGTGCCAGCAGCGGGGCCCAAGAGGCCCAGTACTTC.

The genes are TRBV7-6 and TRBJ2-2; 8 bases are shared with TRBD2. Germline V gives CDR1 SGHVS, CDR2 FNYEAQ. The J segment lost 4 bases and the V segment lost 2 bases, leaving 15 bases of the junction unmatched. This CDR3 has 19 residues. The CDR3 loop reads CASSLLQPSGGSGTGELFF. The DNA of the CDR3 is TGTGCCAGCAGCTTATTGCAGCCCAGCGGGGGCTCCGGCACCGGGGAGCTGTTTTTT.

The V call is TRBV15, the J call TRBJ2-7; D uncertain. This CDR3 spans 13 amino acids. Germline loops: CDR1 LNHNV, CDR2 YYDKDF (reference sequence). The V and J ends lost 5 bases and 4 bases respectively, with 12 bases between them. The CDR3: CATSVTKWYEQYF. The CDR3 bases are TGTGCCACCAGCGTAACAAAGTGGTACGAGCAGTACTTC.

The chain uses TRBV25-1 and TRBJ1-6, with 7 bases that match TRBD1. This CDR3 spans 17 amino acids. V was pared by 0 bases and J by 7 bases, with 9 bases of the junction left unmatched. Germline V gene sequence: CDR1 MGHDK, CDR2 SYGVNS. Written as DNA, the CDR3 is TGTGCCAGCAGTGAATACCCCTCGGCAGGGGGAAATTCACCCCTCCACTTT. Translation gives CASSEYPSAGGNSPLHF.

The chain links TRBV11-2 to TRBJ2-7; D is perhaps TRBD1 (7 bases). Trimming removed 2 bases at V and 6 bases at J, with 20 bases between. The CDR3 runs 16 residues. Looked up from germline, CDR1 is SGHAT and CDR2 is FQNNGV. The CDR3 coding sequence is TGTGCCAGCAGCTTATACGGGCAGGGGGACTTGGGCGAGCAGTACTTC. Translated: CASSLYGQGDLGEQYF.

The chain recombines TRBV6-1 with TRBJ1-2, with D uncertain. Germline CDR1 and CDR2: MNHNS and SASEGT. Trimming pared 5 bases from V and 9 bases from J, leaving 19 bases between. This CDR3 has 14 amino acids. The CDR3 bases are TGTGCCAGCAGTATCAGCGGTGGTAGAAGTAGCTACACCTTC. Translated: CASSISGGRSSYTF.

The genes are TRBV5-1 and TRBJ1-1, with D uncertain. Trimming took 2 bases from V and 2 from J, leaving 7 bases between them. This CDR3 is 13 amino acids long. Germline lookup yields CDR1 SGHRS and CDR2 YFSETQ. The CDR3 sequence: CASSLQPNTEAFF. CDR3 nucleotide sequence: TGCGCCAGCAGCTTACAGCCAAACACTGAAGCTTTCTTT.

This chain connects TRBV6-1 to TRBJ2-2, with 8 bases aligning to TRBD2. CDR1 is MNHNS, CDR2 SASEGT, per germline. The CDR3 length is 15 residues. J lost 1 base, V lost 4 bases, and 2 bases had no gene match. This chain's CDR3 is CASSVTSGNTGELFF. The CDR3 coding sequence is TGTGCCAGCAGTGTAACTAGCGGGAACACCGGGGAGCTGTTTTTT.

This clone has just a few counts. The CDR3 DNA reads TGTGCCAGCAGCAGGAGGGGGACAGGGACCTCACCCCTCCACTTT. Its translation is CASSRRGTGTSPLHF. The gene calls are TRBV7-2 and TRBJ1-6; 9 bases map to TRBD1. CDR3 length equals 15 residues. The germline V gene has CDR1 SGHTA and CDR2 FQGNSA. V shed 5 bases and J 10 bases; nucleotides not matched to a gene: 9.

The V gene is TRBV6-5, the J gene TRBJ1-2; TRBD1 aligns across 8 bases. This CDR3 is built from 15 residues. V lost 4 bases to trimming and J lost 6 bases; unmatched junction nucleotides: 10. Germline V gives CDR1 MNHEY, CDR2 SVGAGI. The CDR3 DNA is TGTGCCAGCAGTTCGCACCAGGACAGGGATGATGGCTACACCTTC. Translation: CASSSHQDRDDGYTF.

The sample holds one count of this clone. The chain links TRBV18 to TRBJ2-2; D may correspond to TRBD1 or TRBD2 (6 bases each). Trimming removed 6 bases from V and 4 bases from J, with 18 bases in between. This CDR3 contains 16 residues. Germline V CDR1 and CDR2: KGHSH, LQKENI. The CDR3 DNA is TGTGCCAGCTCGCCCGGGAGCAGGGGTAGCACCGGGGAGCTGTTTTTT. It translates to CASSPGSRGSTGELFF.

Regarding this clone: Other DNA sequences of this sample code for an identical CDR3. The rearrangement uses TRBV18 and TRBJ1-5; no definite D call. V lost 3 bases to trimming and J lost 0 bases, with 9 bases between them. In germline, CDR1 is KGHSH, CDR2 LQKENI. The CDR3 loop spans 15 amino acids. The CDR3 nucleotides are TGTGCCAGCTCACCGGAAAGGATTAGCAATCAGCCCCAGCATTTT. Its protein is CASSPERISNQPQHF. The complete variable domain, with remaining parts taken from reference TRBV18 and TRBJ1-5, reads NAGVMQNPRHLVRRRGQEARLRCSPMKGHSHVYWYRQLPEEGLKFMVYLQKENIIDESGMPKERFSAEFPKEGPSILRIQQVVRGDSAAYFCASSPERISNQPQHFGDGTRLSIL.

The chain couples TRBV6-1 to TRBJ1-3; a possible D gene is TRBD1 (5 bases). V was trimmed by 7 bases and J by 0 bases, leaving 10 bases between them. The CDR3 has 14 residues. CDR1 and CDR2 from the germline V gene are MNHNS and SASEGT. The CDR3 nucleotides are TGTGCCAGCATTAAGGGACCCTCTGGAAACACCATATATTTT. Its protein product is CASIKGPSGNTIYF.

The chain carries TRBV7-8 and TRBJ2-5, with D hard to call. Germline V CDR1 and CDR2: SGHVS, FQNEAQ. Trimming took off 5 bases at V and 4 bases at J, with 2 bases between the two ends. CDR3 length: 10 amino acids. CDR3 protein: CASSRETQYF. The CDR3 bases are TGTGCCAGCAGCAGAGAGACCCAGTACTTC.

The chain uses TRBV9 and TRBJ2-5; a weak D match, TRBD1 (6 bases). Germline V CDR1 and CDR2: SGDLS, YYNGEE. The CDR3 length is 13 residues. The germline V and J ends were trimmed by 4 bases and 0 bases, with 7 bases remaining between them. CDR3 nucleotides: TGTGCCAGCAGCAAGGGGGACCAAGAGACCCAGTACTTC. Amino acids: CASSKGDQETQYF.

The chain combines TRBV2 with TRBJ1-2; 7 bases are a match to TRBD1. V lost 6 bases, J lost 0 bases, and 10 bases stayed unmatched. Germline CDR1 and CDR2: SNHLY and FYNNEI. The CDR3 loop spans 16 amino acids. Written as DNA, the CDR3 is TGTGCCAGCAGCCGTCGGACAGGTGCATCTAACTATGGCTACACCTTC. Its protein product is CASSRRTGASNYGYTF.

The gene calls are TRBV5-4 and TRBJ2-3, with 12 bases aligning to TRBD2. Germline V gives CDR1 SGHNT, CDR2 YYREEE (reference sequence). This CDR3 comprises 16 residues. J lost 5 bases, V lost 3 bases, and 7 bases had no gene match. CDR3 residues: CASSSQLAGGGDTQYF. For the CDR3, the DNA is TGTGCCAGCAGCTCCCAACTAGCGGGGGGTGGAGATACGCAGTATTTT.

The rearrangement joins TRBV23-1 to TRBJ2-5; tentative D call: TRBD2 (7 bases). TRBV23-1 is assigned to the ORF class and has an uncertain function. The length of the CDR3 is 15 residues. Trimming cost V 3 bases and J 1 base, with 12 bases left between them. The CDR3 coding sequence is TGCGCCAGCAGTCACTCCGGGGGGCTCCAAGAGACCCAGTACTTC. Translation gives CASSHSGGLQETQYF.